This TCR beta chain was identified during a study of blood T cell repertoires in COVID-19. In the study overall: Sites across the United States, Italy and Spain contributed samples from acute and convalescent COVID-19. T cells, B-cell-depleted T cells, or PBMCs provided the cDNA or gDNA that served as material.

CDR3 length: 14 residues. Germline assignment: CDR1 MNHEY and CDR2 SMNVEV (reference sequence). V was cut by 2 bases and J by 1 base, with 6 bases left in between. Per the original methods: For nucleated cells, counts were estimated from reference gene primer amplification. The repertoire was sequenced with immunoSEQ multiplex PCR; TCRdb's copy has only in-frame clones and lacks some. Clonal size and the V and J genes are those of that table, whereas D and trimming came from the DNA. The sample yields fewer than 120,000 clones, 72% seen once. This clone was recorded only once. The sequenced material came from peripheral blood. V gene TRBV27 combines with J gene TRBJ2-4, with D possibly TRBD1 on 6 matching bases. The clonotype originates from a woman aged 60-75 years with acute or convalescent COVID-19. CDR3 in amino acids: CASSLQGAKNIQYF. As DNA, the CDR3 is TGTGCCAGCAGTTTACAGGGGGCCAAAAACATTCAGTACTTC.